This TCR beta chain was identified in a study of cytomegalovirus exposure and HLA in healthy donors (dated by TCRdb to 2017 to 2019). A note on the overall study: An earlier analysis of several hundred of the donors reported about 260 Gb of sequence data and 95 million to 140 million unique TCR beta sequences obtained from some 200 million T cells. Roughly 300 gigabases of sequencing data and around 90 million unique TCR sequences made up an early release that covered approximately 650 HLA-typed donors. Among the roughly 400 genotyped donors, 81% belonged to the genetic ancestry cluster associated with self-reported Caucasian donors. The study was designed to test whether signatures of past pathogen exposure could be identified by cataloging public T cell receptors. The T cell repertoires of 666 subjects were profiled by immunosequencing and related to cytomegalovirus serostatus. Besides the first cohort of hundreds of subjects, a separate validation cohort made up of roughly 130 different subjects was used. High-throughput TCR immunosequencing, statistical association of individual TCRs with disease status, and machine learning were combined to predict cytomegalovirus infection status. In a later analysis, previously published TCR beta repertoires from about 640 donors were re-analyzed and high-resolution HLA genotyping was added so that TCR occurrence patterns could be studied. Rather than using new phenotypic data, the later analysis identified candidate immune exposures from TCR beta sequences and from how often those sequences occurred across donors. An earlier analysis of approximately 580 of the donors used high-throughput TCR beta sequencing to judge whether each TCR beta V gene segment behaved as functional or pseudogenic. Donor age, sex, ethnicity and CMV serostatus were compiled together with the repertoire data. A later genetic analysis used genome-wide SNP genotypes for about 55% of the 666 donors, treating that subset as a discovery cohort. Every discovery cohort repertoire had been produced on one sequencing platform. HLA typing included class I and class II loci at four-digit resolution. Typing coverage varied by locus: roughly 620-640 donors for A, B, C, DRB1 and DQB1; roughly 510 for DQA1; over 600 for DPA1; 450 to 480 for DPB1. Because of strong linkage in the cohort, four or five DR-DQ haplotypes were treated as single units for association and clustering. Across 300 to 500 genotyped donors of the cohort, an average of about 240,000 unique TCR beta nucleotide sequences per donor were sequenced, and around 19% of those sequences were non-productive.

As concerns this clone: Its antigen remains undetermined. The sample holds no much larger clone one base away, and base qualities are not on file.

The cohort comprised 710 or so healthy bone marrow donors. At the time of sampling, every cohort member was nominally healthy, though immune exposures that went unrecorded were likely present. The donor tested CMV seronegative and was one of the 352 seronegative cohort members. A peripheral blood sample was provided by each donor, and peripheral blood mononuclear cells were used for TCR beta sequencing. Genomic DNA was extracted from the blood cell samples with the Qiagen DNeasy Blood Extraction Kit. CDR1 SGDLS and CDR2 YYNGEE were looked up in the germline V gene. V is cut by 0 bases and J by 7 bases, and the space between the germline ends is 14 bases. Inclusive of the bounding cysteine and phenylalanine, the CDR3 is 14 residues long. Only CDR3 DNA remains: 42 bases, in frame from the first base. Results and caveats for the whole study, not just this receptor: In a later analysis, HLA-associated TCR beta chains were found to be more clonally expanded and to have lower generation probabilities than equally common non-associated chains. According to the authors, the approach could potentially be generalized to other disease states and immunological phenotypes. In this cohort, only TCR beta chains were sequenced, and detectable features were limited by the absence of alpha or paired-chain data. An association between a missense DCLRE1C variant and V-gene and J-gene trimming of TCR beta chains was found in a later genetic analysis and replicated in an independent cohort. A further reported finding was that TCR beta sequences accurately predicted the HLA-A and HLA-B alleles for most subjects in the first cohort. Because counts were too low, roughly 18 rarely observed V segments, including chromosome 9 orphons, were left out of the earlier analysis of 500 to 650 of the donors. Several of the top co-occurrence clusters appeared to be linked to parvovirus B19, influenza, CMV and Epstein-Barr virus, according to a later analysis. While some public TCRs were present in many individuals, most TCR sequences turned up only very rarely across donors. In a later analysis, TCR association rates were found to vary across HLA loci, with the most associated TCRs seen for DRB1 alleles and the fewest for HLA-C alleles. Sequencing depth was assumed to be roughly uniform across donors in the presence/absence analyses, though that assumption may not hold. A later analysis associated 17,000 or so TCR beta sequences with specific HLA alleles at a false discovery rate of 0.05. When HLA alleles, especially DR and DQ, strongly co-occurred, attributing TCR associations to individual alleles was difficult. In both the original and validation cohorts, the classifier was reported to diagnose cytomegalovirus status with high specificity and sensitivity. HLA typing was unavailable for some donors at each locus, so association tests used only the typed subset. In an earlier analysis of more than 450 of the donors, most TCR beta V segments were observed in productive rearrangements about 90% or about 30% of the time, broadly matching IMGT annotations. In vitro tests confirmed that a few of the cytomegalovirus-associated TCR beta chains recognize cytomegalovirus antigens. Linkage disequilibrium might explain the correlated functional status among segregating V segments, but an unknown experimental factor could not be ruled out. A later analysis found that most CMV-associated TCR beta chains appeared HLA-restricted, with HLA associations seemingly driven largely by CMV exposure. A group of highly shared sequence variants was considered likely to be a technical artifact of the sequencing pipeline. The study gave a list of about 160 TCR beta chains associated with cytomegalovirus. Immune exposure information for the cohort was limited to CMV serostatus. The 87-base-pair reads could not distinguish some IMGT-functional V segments, including TRBV6-2 and TRBV6-3, so those segments were excluded. According to a later genetic analysis, donors in an Asian-associated ancestry cluster had fewer N-insertions in productive TCRs than the roughly 700-donor mean.

Libraries were made using the immunoSEQ multiplex PCR assay. For the multiplex PCR, a mixture combining 60 forward primers for TCR Vbeta segments and 13 reverse primers for TCR Jbeta segments was used. A multiplex PCR assay on genomic DNA amplified the CDR3 region of rearranged TCR beta genes. The amplified TCR beta libraries were sequenced on the Illumina HiSeq System as 87-base-pair reads. The original methods were these. A later analysis counted about 76 million unique TCR beta chains across the 550 to 700 repertoires, and roughly 10 million of these chains were shared by at least two donors. A nearest-neighbor algorithm error-corrected the raw reads and collapsed the reads into unique sequences, merging closely related sequences to remove PCR and sequencing errors. To assign V, D and J gene segments, CDR3 sequences were aligned to IMGT reference sequences. For a sequence to be retained, at least a six-nucleotide match to both a V gene segment and a J gene segment was required. Rearrangements were called productive when the CDR3 lacked stop codons and stayed in frame with V and J; all others were non-productive. CDR3 was defined according to IMGT convention as the region running from the second conserved V-encoded cysteine to the conserved J-encoded phenylalanine. In an earlier analysis of approximately 590 of the donors, sequences lacking an unambiguous match to a single V gene segment were excluded. In an earlier analysis of roughly 500 of the donors, V segments were called functional above 56.7% productive rearrangements and were called segregating when the between-donor standard deviation exceeded 5%. A statistical classification framework was built for diagnosing cytomegalovirus status from the catalog of TCR beta chain sequences. In a later analysis, V and J genes were assigned by comparing TCR nucleotide sequences against IMGT/GENE-DB human TR gene sequences. In a later analysis, CDR3 sequences and most-parsimonious VDJ recombination scenarios were assigned using the TCRdist pipeline. A later analysis defined each TCR beta chain by its CDR3 amino acid sequence plus V-gene family, and excluded reads lacking a unique V-gene family. To address suspected cross-contamination and a sequencing artifact, a later analysis removed around 600 highly shared, low-generation-probability nucleotide sequences. In a later analysis, a clonal expansion index for each public chain was calculated from normalized within-repertoire ranks of inferred template counts. In a later analysis, generation probabilities were computed with a VDJ recombination model fitted to out-of-frame rearrangements, and the resulting probabilities were checked against IGoR. In a later analysis, hypergeometric tests were used to score TCR-TCR, TCR-HLA and TCR-CMV co-occurrence, with a repertoire-size bias correction applied to TCR pairs. In a later analysis, false discovery rates were estimated by permuting HLA or CMV assignments 20 times. In a later analysis, co-occurring TCRs were grouped with DBSCAN, and TCRdist sequence similarity was added when clustering was performed within HLA-allele-positive subsets. Repertoires with fewer than 30,000 or more than 120,000 public chains were left out of co-occurrence clustering, as were about 5 repertoires with anomalous nucleotide sharing. TCRdb retrieved this table from immuneACCESS and kept in-frame rearrangements only. Not all clones are present; in checked studies, unresolved V genes account for under half, and no reason is known for the remainder. Clone size and V and J calls were adopted from that table, with D and trimming inferred from the DNA. The sample data list 95,000 to 150,000 clones, and roughly 80% of these were observed just once. The ten largest clones capture approximately 3.6% of the sample.

The sequence links TRBV9 to TRBJ2-7, with a weak D call of TRBD1 (6 bases match). Sequencing input: PBMCs. This clonotype was sampled from a man younger than 45 in good health and CMV-seronegative. The bases are TGTGCCAGCAGCGTAGAGGACAGTGGTAGTGAGCAGTACTTC. Translated, it gives CASSVEDSGSEQYF.